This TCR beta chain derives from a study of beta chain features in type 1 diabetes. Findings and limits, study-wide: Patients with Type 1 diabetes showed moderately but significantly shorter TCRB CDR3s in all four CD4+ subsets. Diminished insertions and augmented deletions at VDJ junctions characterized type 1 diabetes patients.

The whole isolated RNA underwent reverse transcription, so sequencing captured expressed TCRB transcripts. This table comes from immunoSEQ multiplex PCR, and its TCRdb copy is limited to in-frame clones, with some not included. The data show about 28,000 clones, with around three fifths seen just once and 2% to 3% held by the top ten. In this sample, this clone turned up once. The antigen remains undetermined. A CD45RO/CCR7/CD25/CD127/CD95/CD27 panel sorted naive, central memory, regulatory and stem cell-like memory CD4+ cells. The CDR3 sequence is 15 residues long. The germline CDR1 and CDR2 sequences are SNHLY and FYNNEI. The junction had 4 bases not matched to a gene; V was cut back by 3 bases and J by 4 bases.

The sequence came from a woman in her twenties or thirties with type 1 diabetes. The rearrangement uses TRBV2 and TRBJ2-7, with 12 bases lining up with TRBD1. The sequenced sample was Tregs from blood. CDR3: CASSDLGQGAYEQYF. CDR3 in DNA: TGTGCCAGCAGTGATTTGGGACAGGGGGCATACGAGCAGTACTTC.